This T cell receptor (beta chain) stems from a study of control samples from healthy donors and cancer patients. Libraries were prepared by immunoSEQ multiplex PCR; TCRdb keeps only in-frame clonotypes and omits some of them. Among under 150,000 clones listed, 85% to 95% were seen once. Germline CDR1 is KGHDR and CDR2 is SFDVKD. The junction had 8 bases not matched to a gene; V was cut back by 3 bases and J by 3 bases. This CDR3 contains 16 residues. In this sample, this clone turned up once. The chain is built from TRBV24-1 and TRBJ1-1; TRBD1 matches at 8 bases. The origin of this receptor is a man aged 25 to 40 in good health. Source material: blood. The CDR3 sequence: CATSDGGGQGYTEAFF. CDR3 in DNA: TGTGCCACCAGTGATGGGGGAGGACAGGGATACACTGAAGCTTTCTTT.